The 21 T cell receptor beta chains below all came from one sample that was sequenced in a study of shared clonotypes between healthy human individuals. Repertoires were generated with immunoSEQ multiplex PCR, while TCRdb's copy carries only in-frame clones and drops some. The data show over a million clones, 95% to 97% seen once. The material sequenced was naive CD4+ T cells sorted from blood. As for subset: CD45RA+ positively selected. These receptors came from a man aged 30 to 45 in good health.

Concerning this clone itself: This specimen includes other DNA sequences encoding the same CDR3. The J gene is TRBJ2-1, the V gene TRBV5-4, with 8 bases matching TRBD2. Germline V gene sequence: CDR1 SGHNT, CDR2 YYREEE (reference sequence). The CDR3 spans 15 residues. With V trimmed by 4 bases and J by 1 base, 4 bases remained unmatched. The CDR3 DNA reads TGTGCCAGCAGCGTAACTAGCGGATCCTACAATGAGCAGTTCTTC. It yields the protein CASSVTSGSYNEQFF.

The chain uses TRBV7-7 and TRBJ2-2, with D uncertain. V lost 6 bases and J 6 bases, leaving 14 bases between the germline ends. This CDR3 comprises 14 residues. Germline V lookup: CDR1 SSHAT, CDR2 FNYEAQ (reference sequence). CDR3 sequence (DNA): TGTGCCAGCAGGGAAATATTCCCCGCCGGGGAGCTGTTTTTT. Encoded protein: CASREIFPAGELFF.

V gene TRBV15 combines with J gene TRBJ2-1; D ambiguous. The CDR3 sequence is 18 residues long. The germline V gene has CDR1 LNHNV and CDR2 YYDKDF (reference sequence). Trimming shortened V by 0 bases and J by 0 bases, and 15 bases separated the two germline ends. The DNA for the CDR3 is TGTGCCACCAGCAGAGACCCAGCCGGCACAGCCTCCTACAATGAGCAGTTCTTC. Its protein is CATSRDPAGTASYNEQFF.

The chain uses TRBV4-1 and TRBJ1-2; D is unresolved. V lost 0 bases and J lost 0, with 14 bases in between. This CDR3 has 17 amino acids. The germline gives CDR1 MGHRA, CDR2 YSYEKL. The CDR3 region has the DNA TGCGCCAGCAGCCAAGATCCCGGAGACCTAGCTAACTATGGCTACACCTTC. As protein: CASSQDPGDLANYGYTF.

The CDR3 loop reads CASSQDARGAINEKLFF. In nucleotides, the CDR3 is TGCGCCAGCAGCCAAGACGCAAGGGGCGCTATTAATGAAAAACTGTTTTTT. The rearrangement joins TRBV4-3 to TRBJ1-4; tentative D call: TRBD1 (5 bases). CDR3 length: 17 residues. Trimming cost V 0 bases and J 4 bases, with 15 bases left between them. CDR1 is LGHNA, CDR2 YSLEER, per germline.

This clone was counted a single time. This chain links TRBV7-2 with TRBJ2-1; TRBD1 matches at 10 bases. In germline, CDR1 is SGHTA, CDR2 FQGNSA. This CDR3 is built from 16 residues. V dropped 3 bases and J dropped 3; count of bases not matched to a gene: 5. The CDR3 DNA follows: TGTGCCAGCAGCTTCCTCGGGACAGGGGACTACAATGAGCAGTTCTTC. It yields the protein CASSFLGTGDYNEQFF.

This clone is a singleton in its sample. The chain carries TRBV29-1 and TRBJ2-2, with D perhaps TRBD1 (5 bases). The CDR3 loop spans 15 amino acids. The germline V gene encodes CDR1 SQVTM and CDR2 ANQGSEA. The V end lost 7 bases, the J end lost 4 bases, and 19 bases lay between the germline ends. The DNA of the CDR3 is TGCAGCGGCCGACACACAGGCGACCCCACCGGGGAGCTGTTTTTT. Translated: CSGRHTGDPTGELFF.

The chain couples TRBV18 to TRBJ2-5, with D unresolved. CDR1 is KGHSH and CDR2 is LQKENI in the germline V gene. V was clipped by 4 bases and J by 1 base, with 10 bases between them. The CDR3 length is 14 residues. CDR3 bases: TGTGCCAGCTCACGGTCGGGCAGCCAAGAGACCCAGTACTTC. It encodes CASSRSGSQETQYF.

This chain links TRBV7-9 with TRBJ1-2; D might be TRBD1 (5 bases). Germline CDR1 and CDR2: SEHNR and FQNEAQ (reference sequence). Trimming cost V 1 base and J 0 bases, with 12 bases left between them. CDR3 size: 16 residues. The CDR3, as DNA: TGTGCCAGCAGCTTAGGGGACGGATACTCTAACTATGGCTACACCTTC. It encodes CASSLGDGYSNYGYTF.

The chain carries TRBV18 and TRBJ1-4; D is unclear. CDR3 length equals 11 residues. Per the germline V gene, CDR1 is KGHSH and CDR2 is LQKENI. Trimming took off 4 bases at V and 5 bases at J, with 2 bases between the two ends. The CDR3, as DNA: TGTGCCAGCTCACGAAATGAAAAACTGTTTTTT. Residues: CASSRNEKLFF.

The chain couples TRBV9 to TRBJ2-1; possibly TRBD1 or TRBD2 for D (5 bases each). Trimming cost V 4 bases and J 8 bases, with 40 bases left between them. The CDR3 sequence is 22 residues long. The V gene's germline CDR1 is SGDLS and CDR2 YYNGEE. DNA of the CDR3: TGTGCCAGCAGCCCCCCTCTATGGGAGTTCCACTTAGCGAGGACACACTCGGATGAGCAGTTCTTC. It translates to CASSPPLWEFHLARTHSDEQFF.

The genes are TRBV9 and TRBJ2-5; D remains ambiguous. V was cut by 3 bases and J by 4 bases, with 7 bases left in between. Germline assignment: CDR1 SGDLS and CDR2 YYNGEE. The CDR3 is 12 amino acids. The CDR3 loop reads CASSGNLETQYF. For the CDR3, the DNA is TGTGCCAGCAGCGGAAACCTAGAGACCCAGTACTTC.

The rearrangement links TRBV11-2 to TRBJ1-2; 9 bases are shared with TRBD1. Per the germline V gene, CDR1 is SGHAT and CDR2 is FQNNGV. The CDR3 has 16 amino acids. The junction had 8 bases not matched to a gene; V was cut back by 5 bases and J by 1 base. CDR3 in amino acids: CASSPTQGAINYGYTF. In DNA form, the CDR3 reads TGTGCCAGCAGCCCTACACAGGGGGCGATTAACTATGGCTACACCTTC.

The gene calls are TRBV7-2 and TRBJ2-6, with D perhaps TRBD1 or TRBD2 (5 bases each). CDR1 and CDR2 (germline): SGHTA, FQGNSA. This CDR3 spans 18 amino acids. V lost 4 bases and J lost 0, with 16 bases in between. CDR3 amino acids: CASSSWGRLNSGANVLTF. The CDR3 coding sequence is TGTGCCAGCAGCTCTTGGGGACGGCTGAACTCTGGGGCCAACGTCCTGACTTTC. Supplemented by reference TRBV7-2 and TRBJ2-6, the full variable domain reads GAGVSQSPSNKVTEKGKDVELRCDPISGHTALYWYRQSLGQGLEFLIYFQGNSAPDKSGLPSDRFSAERTGGSVSTLTIQRTQQEDSAVYLCASSSWGRLNSGANVLTFGAGSRLTVL.

CDR3 protein: CASRGQADTQYF. The CDR3 DNA is TGTGCCAGCAGGGGACAGGCAGATACGCAGTATTTT. The rearrangement links TRBV7-2 to TRBJ2-3; 8 positions match TRBD1. From germline, CDR1 is SGHTA and CDR2 FQGNSA. V was pared by 6 bases and J by 4 bases, with 0 bases of the junction left unmatched. The CDR3 is 12 amino acids.

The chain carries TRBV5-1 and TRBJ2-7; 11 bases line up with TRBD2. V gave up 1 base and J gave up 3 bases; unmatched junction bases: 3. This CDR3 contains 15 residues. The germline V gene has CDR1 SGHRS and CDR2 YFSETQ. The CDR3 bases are TGCGCCAGCAGCTTGACTAGCGGGAGTATCTACGAGCAGTACTTC. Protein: CASSLTSGSIYEQYF.

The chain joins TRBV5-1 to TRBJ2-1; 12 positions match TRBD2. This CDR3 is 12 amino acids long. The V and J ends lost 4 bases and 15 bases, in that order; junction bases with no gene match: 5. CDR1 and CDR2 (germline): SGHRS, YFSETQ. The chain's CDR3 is CASSDPGLAGFF. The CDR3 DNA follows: TGCGCCAGCAGCGATCCGGGACTAGCGGGGTTCTTC.

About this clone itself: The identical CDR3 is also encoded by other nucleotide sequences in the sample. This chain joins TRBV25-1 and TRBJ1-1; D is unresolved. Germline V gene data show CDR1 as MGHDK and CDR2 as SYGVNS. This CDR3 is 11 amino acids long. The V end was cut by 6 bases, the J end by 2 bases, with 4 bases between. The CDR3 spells CASRANTEAFF. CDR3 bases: TGTGCCAGCAGGGCAAACACTGAAGCTTTCTTT.

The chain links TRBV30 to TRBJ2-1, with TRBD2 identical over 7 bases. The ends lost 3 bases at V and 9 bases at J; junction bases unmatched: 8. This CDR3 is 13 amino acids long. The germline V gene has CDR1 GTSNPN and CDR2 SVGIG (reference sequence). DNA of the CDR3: TGTGCCTGGAGGGGGCTCAGGGAGGGTGAGCAGTTCTTC. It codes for CAWRGLREGEQFF.

The CDR3 loop reads CSVVEASTDTQYF. The CDR3 DNA sequence: TGCAGCGTTGTGGAGGCAAGCACAGATACGCAGTATTTT. The chain joins TRBV29-1 to TRBJ2-3, with D possibly TRBD2 on 5 matching bases. Germline V gene lookup returns CDR1 SQVTM and CDR2 ANQGSEA. Trimming took 4 bases from V and 0 from J, leaving 8 bases between them. The CDR3 consists of 13 residues.

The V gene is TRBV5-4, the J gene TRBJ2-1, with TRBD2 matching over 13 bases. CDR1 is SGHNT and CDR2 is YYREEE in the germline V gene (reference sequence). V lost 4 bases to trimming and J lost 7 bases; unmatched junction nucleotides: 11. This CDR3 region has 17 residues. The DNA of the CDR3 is TGTGCCAGCAGCCCAAACCTACTAGCGGGAGGGGTGAATGAGCAGTTCTTC. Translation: CASSPNLLAGGVNEQFF.